The next 31 T cell receptor beta chains were all read from a single sample in a study of blood T cell repertoires in COVID-19. The protocol was immunoSEQ multiplex PCR, while the TCRdb copy is restricted to in-frame clones and leaves out a portion. The table records over 200,000 clones, 85% to 90% of them present only once. The specimen was peripheral blood. Every receptor here comes from a man aged 30-40 years with COVID-19, enrolled during active disease.

The V call is TRBV2, the J call TRBJ1-5; D is undetermined. Trimming cost V 3 bases and J 9 bases, with 12 bases left between them. The CDR3 extends over 13 amino acids. Germline V gene sequence: CDR1 SNHLY, CDR2 FYNNEI. CDR3 sequence (DNA): TGTGCCAGCAGTGATGGGCAGTTCGCGCCCCAGCATTTT. Its translation is CASSDGQFAPQHF.

The V gene is TRBV6-4, the J gene TRBJ2-3; 9 positions match TRBD1. The length of the CDR3 is 16 residues. Germline assignment: CDR1 MRHNA and CDR2 SNTAGT. With 3 bases clipped from V and 6 bases from J, the junction kept 10 bases outside the gene matches. The CDR3 nucleotides are TGTGCCAGCAGTGATCAGGGACAGGGTCCAAACGATACGCAGTATTTT. Protein: CASSDQGQGPNDTQYF.

The chain carries TRBV4-2 and TRBJ1-2; weak D call: TRBD1 (5 bases). Trimming pared 4 bases from V and 6 bases from J, leaving 18 bases between. Germline CDR1 and CDR2: LGHNA and YNFKEQ. This CDR3 has 15 amino acids. CDR3 coding DNA: TGTGCCAGCAGCCCTCCGACTTTGGGAGGGGATGGCTACACCTTC. This sequence encodes CASSPPTLGGDGYTF.

The CDR3 loop reads CASSLEGWETQETQYF. CDR3 DNA sequence: TGTGCCAGCAGCTTGGAGGGCTGGGAGACCCAAGAGACCCAGTACTTC. The chain has TRBV5-4 and TRBJ2-5; D might be TRBD2 (5 bases). V lost 0 bases and J 1 base, leaving 13 bases between the germline ends. CDR3 length: 16 amino acids. The V gene's germline CDR1 is SGHNT and CDR2 YYREEE (reference sequence).

CDR3 bases: TGTGCCAGCTCACCACAGGAGGACCCGAACACTGAAGCTTTCTTT. Translated: CASSPQEDPNTEAFF. The chain couples TRBV18 to TRBJ1-1; D gene uncertain. CDR1 is KGHSH, CDR2 LQKENI, per germline. CDR3 length equals 15 residues. The V and J ends lost 1 base and 1 base respectively, with 10 bases between them.

This chain uses TRBV6-2 or TRBV6-3 with TRBJ2-7; 8 bases align to TRBD1. The germline V gene has CDR1 MNHEY and CDR2 SVGEGT. The CDR3 runs 14 residues. V shed 6 bases and J 7 bases; nucleotides not matched to a gene: 11. The CDR3 region is CASSRFQGAKEQYF. The CDR3 nucleotides read TGTGCCAGCAGCCGATTTCAGGGGGCGAAGGAGCAGTACTTC.

J is TRBJ2-3 and V is TRBV11-3; D is unclear. The CDR3 covers 13 residues. From germline, CDR1 is SGHNT and CDR2 YENEEA. Trimming took off 1 base at V and 2 bases at J, with 4 bases between the two ends. The CDR3 sequence: CASSLGLTDTQYF. CDR3 DNA: TGTGCCAGCAGCTTAGGTCTCACAGATACGCAGTATTTT.

The gene calls are TRBV6-6 and TRBJ2-1; 10 bases map to TRBD1. Germline values: CDR1 MNHNY, CDR2 SVGAGI (reference sequence). V was clipped by 6 bases and J by 3 bases; unmatched bases: 2. This CDR3 spans 14 amino acids. CDR3 bases: TGTGCCAGCAGACGGGACAGGGGCTACAATGAGCAGTTCTTC. Residues: CASRRDRGYNEQFF.

In regard to this clone: Other DNA sequences in this specimen translate into the identical CDR3. This chain connects TRBV6-5 to TRBJ1-4; 9 bases are a match to TRBD1. The V segment lost 0 bases and the J segment 8 bases; nucleotides outside the gene matches: 4. Per the germline V gene, CDR1 is MNHEY and CDR2 is SVGAGI. The CDR3 is made up of 15 amino acids. The chain's CDR3 is CASSYSGTGNEKLFF. CDR3 sequence (DNA): TGTGCCAGCAGTTACTCAGGGACAGGGAACGAAAAACTGTTTTTT.

The count of this clone is one. The chain couples TRBV5-1 to TRBJ1-2; 8 bases fit TRBD1. Losses at the gene ends were 0 bases for V and 6 bases for J; bases not matched to a gene: 4. The CDR3 runs to 14 residues. The germline gives CDR1 SGHRS, CDR2 YFSETQ. In nucleotides, the CDR3 is TGCGCCAGCAGCTTGGTCGTGACAGGGGATGGCTACACCTTC. Translation gives CASSLVVTGDGYTF. The full variable domain, its missing parts supplied by reference TRBV5-1 and TRBJ1-2, is KAGVTQTPRYLIKTRGQQVTLSCSPISGHRSVSWYQQTPGQGLQFLFEYFSETQRNKGNFPGRFSGRQFSNSRSEMNVSTLELGDSALYLCASSLVVTGDGYTFGSGTRLTVV.

This sequence joins TRBV6-4 and TRBJ1-2; 7 bases match TRBD1. The germline gives CDR1 MRHNA, CDR2 SNTAGT. This CDR3 comprises 12 residues. Trimming took 6 bases from V and 8 from J; bases not matched to a gene: 6. The CDR3, as DNA: TGTGCCAGCAGGGGGACAGTCGGGGGCTACACCTTC. It yields the protein CASRGTVGGYTF.

The chain recombines TRBV24-1 with TRBJ1-2; 8 bases are shared with TRBD1. The ends lost 0 bases at V and 6 bases at J; junction bases unmatched: 14. CDR1 and CDR2 (germline): KGHDR, SFDVKD. CDR3 size: 18 residues. Here the CDR3 reads CATSDLHPRTGKHNGYTF. The CDR3 DNA reads as TGTGCCACCAGTGATTTGCACCCTCGGACAGGGAAGCATAATGGCTACACCTTC.

The rearrangement uses TRBV7-2 and TRBJ1-1; 8 bases line up with TRBD1. This CDR3 is 16 amino acids long. V shed 5 bases, J shed 1 base, and the junction held 9 bases outside the gene matches. Looked up from germline, CDR1 is SGHTA and CDR2 is FQGNSA. CDR3 sequence: CASSRPGQVRNTEAFF. The CDR3 bases are TGTGCCAGCAGCCGGCCGGGACAGGTCAGGAACACTGAAGCTTTCTTT.

The chain carries TRBV7-2 and TRBJ2-7, with a possible D match to TRBD2 (6 bases). V gave up 4 bases and J gave up 2 bases, with 21 bases separating them. CDR1 is SGHTA, CDR2 FQGNSA, per germline. The CDR3 is made up of 17 amino acids. CDR3 residues: CASSWGGWTGVPYEQYF. In DNA form, the CDR3 reads TGTGCCAGCAGCTGGGGAGGTTGGACTGGAGTTCCCTACGAGCAGTACTTC.

The chain carries TRBV6-5 and TRBJ1-1; no clear D. The CDR3 runs to 13 residues. CDR1 and CDR2 (germline): MNHEY, SVGAGI. With 2 bases removed from V and 6 bases from J, the gap between germline ends came to 10 bases. In DNA, the CDR3 is TGTGCCAGCAGTTACCTTTCGACACCTGAAGCTTTCTTT. Translation gives CASSYLSTPEAFF.

This clone was picked up a small number of times. The genes are TRBV3-1 (or the pseudogene TRBV3-2) and TRBJ2-7, with D maybe TRBD2 (5 bases). Germline V gene data show CDR1 as LGHDT and CDR2 as YNNKEL (reference sequence). This CDR3 is built from 13 residues. V was trimmed by 1 base and J by 6 bases, leaving 10 bases between them. CDR3 loop: CASSQGSSGEQYF. The CDR3 nucleotides are TGTGCCAGCAGCCAAGGGTCGAGCGGCGAGCAGTACTTC.

The rearrangement links TRBV11-2 to TRBJ2-5; 10 bases fit TRBD2. V shed 2 bases and J 2 bases; nucleotides not matched to a gene: 14. The germline V gene has CDR1 SGHAT and CDR2 FQNNGV. The CDR3 length is 19 residues. CDR3 sequence: CASSLFQGLAELLQETQYF. CDR3 nucleotides: TGTGCCAGCAGCTTATTCCAAGGACTAGCGGAGCTTTTACAAGAGACCCAGTACTTC. The full variable domain, rest sourced from reference TRBV11-2 and TRBJ2-5, is EAGVAQSPRYKIIEKRQSVAFWCNPISGHATLYWYQQILGQGPKLLIQFQNNGVVDDSQLPKDRFSAERLKGVDSTLKIQPAKLEDSAVYLCASSLFQGLAELLQETQYFGPGTRLLVL.

The chain joins TRBV6-1 to TRBJ2-5, with 7 bases lining up with TRBD1. From germline, CDR1 is MNHNS and CDR2 SASEGT. Losses at the gene ends were 2 bases for V and 0 bases for J; bases not matched to a gene: 0. CDR3 length equals 14 residues. The CDR3 nucleotides are TGTGCCAGCAGTGAACAGGGGGACCAAGAGACCCAGTACTTC. Translation gives CASSEQGDQETQYF.

The gene calls are TRBV10-3 and TRBJ1-1; the D is unclear. Germline CDR1 ENHRY, CDR2 SYGVKD. The CDR3 sequence is 13 residues long. V lost 6 bases to trimming and J lost 1 base, with 9 bases between them. In nucleotides, the CDR3 is TGTGCCATCAGGGTCACTGAGAACACTGAAGCTTTCTTT. Its protein product is CAIRVTENTEAFF.

The chain recombines TRBV9 with TRBJ2-1; a possible D gene is TRBD2 (6 bases). V gave up 5 bases and J gave up 1 base, with 13 bases separating them. This CDR3 spans 15 amino acids. The germline gives CDR1 SGDLS, CDR2 YYNGEE. The DNA of the CDR3 is TGTGCCAGCAGTCCACTAGCTCTTTCCTACAATGAGCAGTTCTTC. Its protein product is CASSPLALSYNEQFF.

The genes are TRBV10-2 and TRBJ1-1; weak D call: TRBD1 (5 bases). CDR3 length: 18 residues. V was cut by 1 base and J by 0 bases, with 18 bases left in between. Germline values: CDR1 WSHSY, CDR2 SAAADI. The CDR3 protein is CASSEWLGQAGMNTEAFF. In DNA, the CDR3 is TGCGCCAGCAGTGAGTGGTTGGGGCAGGCTGGGATGAACACTGAAGCTTTCTTT.

This chain joins TRBV28 and TRBJ1-2, with D uncertain. Looked up from germline, CDR1 is MDHEN and CDR2 is SYDVKM. The CDR3 has 13 amino acids. V was clipped by 6 bases and J by 8 bases, with 16 bases between them. The chain's CDR3 is CASSNSWRGGYTF. The CDR3 DNA follows: TGTGCCAGCAGCAACAGTTGGCGCGGGGGCTACACCTTC.

The CDR3 DNA reads as TGTGCCAGCAGCAAGGGAGGACGGGGGGAAAAACTGTTTTTT. It codes for CASSKGGRGEKLFF. The rearrangement uses TRBV21-1 and TRBJ1-4. TRBV21-1 is noted as a pseudogene. This CDR3 contains 14 residues.

There are a few counts of this clone. The V gene is TRBV6-5, the J gene TRBJ2-7, with 8 bases aligning to TRBD2. Germline V gives CDR1 MNHEY, CDR2 SVGAGI. The CDR3 is 13 residues long. The ends lost 0 bases at V and 6 bases at J; junction bases unmatched: 1. Here the CDR3 reads CASSYSAGAEQYF. For the CDR3, the DNA is TGTGCCAGCAGTTACTCAGCGGGGGCCGAGCAGTACTTC.

The chain is built from TRBV19 and TRBJ2-7, with 7 bases aligning to TRBD1. With V trimmed by 5 bases and J by 0 bases, 4 bases remained unmatched. The length of the CDR3 is 14 residues. Germline V gene sequence: CDR1 LNHDA, CDR2 SQIVND (reference sequence). The chain's CDR3 is CASSDRAPSYEQYF. The CDR3 region has the DNA TGTGCCAGTAGTGACAGGGCCCCCTCCTACGAGCAGTACTTC. The entire variable domain, with the rest obtained from reference TRBV19 and TRBJ2-7, is as follows: DGGITQSPKYLFRKEGQNVTLSCEQNLNHDAMYWYRQDPGQGLRLIYYSQIVNDFQKGDIAEGYSVSREKKESFPLTVTSAQKNPTAFYLCASSDRAPSYEQYFGPGTRLTVT.

There are a few counts of this clone. The chain has TRBV5-4 and TRBJ2-3; D might be TRBD1 (5 bases). CDR1 and CDR2 (germline): SGHNT, YYREEE (reference sequence). The germline V and J ends were trimmed by 2 bases and 5 bases, with 12 bases remaining between them. The CDR3 consists of 14 residues. The CDR3 bases are TGTGCCAGCAGCTTTAGTATCAGGGAAGATACGCAGTATTTT. Amino acid sequence: CASSFSIREDTQYF.

The CDR3 DNA reads TGTGCCATCAGGCCCGAACTAGGACAGTCAGATACGCAGTATTTT. As protein: CAIRPELGQSDTQYF. The rearrangement links TRBV10-3 to TRBJ2-3; D may be TRBD1 (6 bases). V lost 6 bases, J lost 4 bases, and 17 bases lay in between. Germline-derived CDR1 and CDR2 are ENHRY and SYGVKD. This CDR3 region has 15 residues.

V gene TRBV7-2 combines with J gene TRBJ1-3, with D possibly TRBD1 on 6 matching bases. The CDR3 sequence is 14 residues long. The V gene's germline CDR1 is SGHTA and CDR2 FQGNSA. V was trimmed by 4 bases and J by 4 bases, leaving 11 bases between them. In DNA, the CDR3 is TGTGCCAGCAGCTCTAGGGGGTCCGGAAACACCATATATTTT. Protein sequence: CASSSRGSGNTIYF.

The chain employs TRBV28 and TRBJ1-1; a possible D gene is TRBD1 (5 bases). The V end lost 5 bases, the J end lost 0 bases, and 13 bases lay between the germline ends. This CDR3 has 15 amino acids. Germline V gene data show CDR1 as MDHEN and CDR2 as SYDVKM. The CDR3 protein is CASSPGGGMNTEAFF. The CDR3 nucleotides are TGTGCCAGCAGTCCCGGGGGAGGCATGAACACTGAAGCTTTCTTT.

The V and J genes are TRBV13 and TRBJ1-1; TRBD1 agrees at 12 bases. The CDR3 runs to 15 residues. Germline-derived CDR1 and CDR2 are PRHDT and FYEKMQ (reference sequence). V dropped 1 base and J dropped 7; count of bases not matched to a gene: 4. The CDR3 nucleotides read TGTGCCAGCAGCTTAGAGGGGACAGGGGGCGTTGAAGCTTTCTTT. It encodes CASSLEGTGGVEAFF.

The chain links TRBV28 to TRBJ2-1; 7 bases are shared with TRBD1. Per the germline V gene, CDR1 is MDHEN and CDR2 is SYDVKM. After removal of 1 base from V and 4 bases from J, the junction contained 7 bases not matched to a gene. The CDR3 runs to 16 residues. The CDR3 DNA sequence: TGTGCCAGCAGTTTATTTGGGGACAGTAGGTACAATGAGCAGTTCTTC. Encoded protein: CASSLFGDSRYNEQFF.